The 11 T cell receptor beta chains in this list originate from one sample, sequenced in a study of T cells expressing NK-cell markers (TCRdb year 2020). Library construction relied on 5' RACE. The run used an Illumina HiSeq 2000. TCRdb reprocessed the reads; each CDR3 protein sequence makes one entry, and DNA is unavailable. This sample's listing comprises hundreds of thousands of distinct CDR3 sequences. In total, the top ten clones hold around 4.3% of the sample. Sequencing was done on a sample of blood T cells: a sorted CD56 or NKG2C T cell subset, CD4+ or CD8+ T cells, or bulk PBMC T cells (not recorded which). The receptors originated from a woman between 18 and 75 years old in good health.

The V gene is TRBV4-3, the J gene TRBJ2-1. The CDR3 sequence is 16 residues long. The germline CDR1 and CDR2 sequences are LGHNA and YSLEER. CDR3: CASSQGSGGTYNEQFF.

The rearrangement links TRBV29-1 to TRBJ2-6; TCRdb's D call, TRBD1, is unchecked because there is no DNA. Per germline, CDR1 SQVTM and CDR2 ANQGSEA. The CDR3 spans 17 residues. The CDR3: CSVLSGQGAPGANVLTF.

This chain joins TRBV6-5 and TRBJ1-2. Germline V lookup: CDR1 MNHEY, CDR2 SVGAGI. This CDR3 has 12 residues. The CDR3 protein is CASSPNRFGYTF.

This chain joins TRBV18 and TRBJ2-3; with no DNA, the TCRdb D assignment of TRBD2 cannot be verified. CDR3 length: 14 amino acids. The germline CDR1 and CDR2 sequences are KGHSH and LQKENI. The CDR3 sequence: CASSPGRVADTQYF.

The chain's CDR3 is CASSMLGLQETQYF. V is TRBV19 and J is TRBJ2-5. Germline CDR1 reads LNHDA; CDR2 reads SQIVND (reference sequence). The CDR3 runs to 14 residues. The entire variable domain, with the rest obtained from reference TRBV19 and TRBJ2-5, is as follows: DGGITQSPKYLFRKEGQNVTLSCEQNLNHDAMYWYRQDPGQGLRLIYYSQIVNDFQKGDIAEGYSVSREKKESFPLTVTSAQKNPTAFYLCASSMLGLQETQYFGPGTRLLVL.

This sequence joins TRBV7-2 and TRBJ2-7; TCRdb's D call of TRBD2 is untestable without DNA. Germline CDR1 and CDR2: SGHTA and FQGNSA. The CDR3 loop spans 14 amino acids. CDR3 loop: CASSLVSGLDEQYF.

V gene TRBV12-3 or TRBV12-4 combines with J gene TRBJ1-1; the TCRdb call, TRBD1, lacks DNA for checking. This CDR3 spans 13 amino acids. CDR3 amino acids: CASSLGQGTEAFF.

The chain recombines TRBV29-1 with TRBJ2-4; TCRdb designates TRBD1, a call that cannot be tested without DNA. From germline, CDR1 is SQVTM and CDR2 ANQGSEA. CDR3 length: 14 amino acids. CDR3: CSVAGTGAKNIQYF. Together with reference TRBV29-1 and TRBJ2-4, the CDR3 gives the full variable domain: SAVISQKPSRDICQRGTSLTIQCQVDSQVTMMFWYRQQPGQSLTLIATANQGSEATYESGFVIDKFPISRPNLTFSTLTVSNMSPEDSSIYLCSVAGTGAKNIQYFGAGTRLSVL.

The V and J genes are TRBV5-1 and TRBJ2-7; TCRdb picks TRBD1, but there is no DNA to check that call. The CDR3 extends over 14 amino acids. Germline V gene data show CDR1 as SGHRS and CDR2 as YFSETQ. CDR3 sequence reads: CASSMTGDSYEQYF.

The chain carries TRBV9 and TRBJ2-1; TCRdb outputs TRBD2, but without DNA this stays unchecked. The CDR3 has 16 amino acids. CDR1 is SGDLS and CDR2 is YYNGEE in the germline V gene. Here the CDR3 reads CASSTYAGTTNNEQFF.

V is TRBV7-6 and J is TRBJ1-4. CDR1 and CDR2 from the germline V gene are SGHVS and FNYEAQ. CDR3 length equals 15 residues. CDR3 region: CASSLALGGGEKLFF.